These 15 T cell receptor beta chains were all obtained from the same sample, sequenced in a study of T cells in localized non-small cell lung cancer. The data were produced by immunoSEQ multiplex PCR, yet TCRdb's version contains in-frame clones alone and is incomplete. The sample consists of approximately 140,000 clones, around 92% of them appearing once. Sequenced material: peripheral blood, taken before any cancer treatment. The receptors originated from a female donor older than 55 with stage I lung adenocarcinoma.

This clone was seen at least ten times. V is TRBV6-6 and J is TRBJ1-2, with D perhaps matching TRBD1 (5 bases). The CDR3 contains 12 residues. Trimming took off 5 bases at V and 5 bases at J, with 9 bases between the two ends. The germline gives CDR1 MNHNY, CDR2 SVGAGI (reference sequence). The CDR3 loop is CASSAGTYGYTF. DNA for the CDR3: TGTGCCAGCAGTGCCGGGACTTATGGCTACACCTTC.

V is TRBV7-9 and J is TRBJ1-5; D is perhaps TRBD1 (5 bases). Germline lookup yields CDR1 SEHNR and CDR2 FQNEAQ (reference sequence). V was cut by 0 bases and J by 5 bases, with 8 bases left in between. This CDR3 region has 14 residues. CDR3 amino acids: CASSLAREDQPQHF. The CDR3 DNA reads TGTGCCAGCAGCTTAGCCAGGGAAGATCAGCCCCAGCATTTT.

Comments on this clone: Other DNA variants within this sample encode the same CDR3. The genes are TRBV5-1 and TRBJ1-2; D unresolved. V lost 3 bases to trimming and J lost 2 bases, with 5 bases between them. The germline gives CDR1 SGHRS, CDR2 YFSETQ. CDR3 length equals 12 residues. CDR3 sequence reads: CASSSDNYGYTF. Written as DNA, the CDR3 is TGCGCCAGCAGCTCAGACAACTATGGCTACACCTTC.

This chain connects TRBV7-6 to TRBJ1-2; D is unclear. The germline V gene has CDR1 SGHVS and CDR2 FNYEAQ. V was shortened by 5 bases and J by 4 bases, with 14 bases between the two germline ends. This CDR3 contains 14 residues. The CDR3 nucleotides read TGTGCCAGCAGCCCTAGTGGGGAGGGCTATGGCTACACCTTC. This encodes CASSPSGEGYGYTF. Full variable domain (outside the CDR3, taken from reference TRBV7-6 and TRBJ1-2): GAGVSQSPRYKVTKRGQDVALRCDPISGHVSLYWYRQALGQGPEFLTYFNYEAQQDKSGLPNDRFSAERPEGSISTLTIQRTEQRDSAMYRCASSPSGEGYGYTFGSGTRLTVV.

This clone was counted a few times. The V and J genes are TRBV11-2 and TRBJ1-1, with 7 bases matching TRBD1. The CDR3 is made up of 14 amino acids. Unmatched junction bases numbered 4, after V lost 2 bases and J lost 4 bases. Germline V gene lookup returns CDR1 SGHAT and CDR2 FQNNGV. The CDR3 nucleotides are TGTGCCAGCAGCTTACCGACAGGGAGCACTGAAGCTTTCTTT. This encodes CASSLPTGSTEAFF.

The chain couples TRBV5-3 to TRBJ2-1, with D uncertain. TRBV5-3 is an ORF, and what it does is uncertain. The CDR3 consists of 13 residues. V lost 5 bases and J lost 2, with 8 bases in between. CDR3 bases: TGTGCCAGAAGGAATACAGCCTACAATGAGCAGTTCTTC. It codes for CARRNTAYNEQFF.

V and J are TRBV5-6 and TRBJ2-7, with unresolved D. CDR1 and CDR2 (germline): SGHDT, YYEEEE. Trimming stripped 4 bases from V and 0 bases from J, with 17 bases between. The CDR3 is 16 amino acids. CDR3: CASSPNAKGSSYEQYF. The CDR3 nucleotides read TGTGCCAGCAGCCCTAATGCGAAGGGCAGCTCCTACGAGCAGTACTTC.

V usage is TRBV4-1 and J usage is TRBJ1-2, with D possibly matching TRBD1 (6 bases). V dropped 0 bases and J dropped 8 bases, with 22 bases sitting between them. Germline-derived CDR1 and CDR2 are MGHRA and YSYEKL. This CDR3 comprises 17 residues. The CDR3 loop is CASSQDLSGLGGRGYTF. The CDR3 DNA reads as TGCGCCAGCAGCCAAGATCTTTCGGGATTGGGGGGGCGCGGCTACACCTTC.

V is TRBV5-1 and J is TRBJ2-7, with 8 nucleotides matching TRBD1. V lost 3 bases and J lost 2; bases outside the gene matches: 4. Germline lookup yields CDR1 SGHRS and CDR2 YFSETQ. CDR3 length: 14 amino acids. CDR3 sequence (DNA): TGCGCCAGCAGCTCCGGGACAGGAGCCTACGAGCAGTACTTC. It translates to CASSSGTGAYEQYF.

The rearrangement joins TRBV7-9 to TRBJ1-1; D call uncertain. CDR3 size: 15 residues. V was pared by 2 bases and J by 3 bases, with 13 bases between. The germline V gene encodes CDR1 SEHNR and CDR2 FQNEAQ (reference sequence). This chain's CDR3 is CASSLYPLLDTEAFF. The CDR3 nucleotides are TGTGCCAGCAGCTTATACCCCCTCTTGGACACTGAAGCTTTCTTT.

The chain recombines TRBV6-5 with TRBJ2-1; D remains unclear. V was cut by 6 bases and J by 5 bases, with 14 bases left in between. The germline V gene has CDR1 MNHEY and CDR2 SVGAGI. This CDR3 has 14 amino acids. In DNA form, the CDR3 reads TGTGCCAGCAGCAGAGCCTGGACCAACAATGAGCAGTTCTTC. Translation gives CASSRAWTNNEQFF.

The V and J genes are TRBV11-1 and TRBJ1-2; no definite D call. Looked up from germline, CDR1 is SGHAT and CDR2 is FQDESV (reference sequence). Trimming stripped 0 bases from V and 7 bases from J, with 15 bases between. There are 15 residues in the CDR3. The CDR3 DNA is TGTGCCAGCAGCTTAGCGCAAGAAGCTGGGCTTGGCTACACCTTC. It translates to CASSLAQEAGLGYTF.

V usage is TRBV5-6 and J usage is TRBJ2-4; TRBD1 matches at 8 bases. This CDR3 has 13 residues. Germline CDR1 SGHDT, CDR2 YYEEEE. V lost 4 bases to trimming and J lost 6 bases; unmatched junction nucleotides: 3. CDR3 sequence: CASSTGQVNIQYF. In DNA form, the CDR3 reads TGTGCCAGCAGCACGGGACAGGTAAACATTCAGTACTTC.

This clone was seen once. The genes are TRBV5-1 and TRBJ1-4, with D uncertain. This CDR3 is built from 14 residues. Trimming removed 0 bases from V and 0 bases from J, with 3 bases in between. In germline, CDR1 is SGHRS, CDR2 YFSETQ. The CDR3 DNA follows: TGCGCCAGCAGCTTGGGGACAACTAATGAAAAACTGTTTTTT. Translation: CASSLGTTNEKLFF.

The V call is TRBV19, the J call TRBJ2-1; D assignment may be TRBD1 or TRBD2 (5 bases each). V was cut by 11 bases and J by 3 bases, with 11 bases left in between. This CDR3 has 12 amino acids. Germline values: CDR1 LNHDA, CDR2 SQIVND (reference sequence). CDR3 DNA sequence: TGTGCCGCTGTGGGGGACTACAATGAGCAGTTCTTC. The encoded protein is CAAVGDYNEQFF.